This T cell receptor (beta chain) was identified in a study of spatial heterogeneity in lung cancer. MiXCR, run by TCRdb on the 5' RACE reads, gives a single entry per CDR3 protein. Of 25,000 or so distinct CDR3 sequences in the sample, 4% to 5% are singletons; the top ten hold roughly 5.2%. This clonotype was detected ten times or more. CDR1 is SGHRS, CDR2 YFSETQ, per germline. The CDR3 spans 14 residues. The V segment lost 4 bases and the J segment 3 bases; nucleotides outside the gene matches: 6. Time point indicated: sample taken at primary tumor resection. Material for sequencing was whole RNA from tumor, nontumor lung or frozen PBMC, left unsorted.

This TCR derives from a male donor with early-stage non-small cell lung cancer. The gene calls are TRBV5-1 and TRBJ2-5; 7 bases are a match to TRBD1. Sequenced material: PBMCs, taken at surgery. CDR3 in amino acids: CASSRSGTEETQYF. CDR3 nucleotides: TGCGCCAGCAGCAGGTCCGGGACAGAAGAGACCCAGTACTTC. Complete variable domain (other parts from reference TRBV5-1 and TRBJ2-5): KAGVTQTPRYLIKTRGQQVTLSCSPISGHRSVSWYQQTPGQGLQFLFEYFSETQRNKGNFPGRFSGRQFSNSRSEMNVSTLELGDSALYLCASSRSGTEETQYFGPGTRLLVL.